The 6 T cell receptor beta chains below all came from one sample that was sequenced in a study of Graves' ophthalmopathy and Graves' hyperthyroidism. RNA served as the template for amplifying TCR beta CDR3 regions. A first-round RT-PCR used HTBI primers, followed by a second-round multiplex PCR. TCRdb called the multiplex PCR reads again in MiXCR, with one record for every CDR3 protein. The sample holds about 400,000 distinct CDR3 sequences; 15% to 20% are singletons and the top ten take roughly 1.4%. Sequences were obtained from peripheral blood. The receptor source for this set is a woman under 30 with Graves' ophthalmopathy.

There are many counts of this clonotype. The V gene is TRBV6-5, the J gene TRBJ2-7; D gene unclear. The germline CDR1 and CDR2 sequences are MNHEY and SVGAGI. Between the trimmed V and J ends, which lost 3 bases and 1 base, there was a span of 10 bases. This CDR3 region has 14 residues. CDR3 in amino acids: CASSYLASSYEQYF. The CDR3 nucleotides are TGTGCCAGCAGTTATCTGGCATCTTCCTACGAGCAGTACTTC.

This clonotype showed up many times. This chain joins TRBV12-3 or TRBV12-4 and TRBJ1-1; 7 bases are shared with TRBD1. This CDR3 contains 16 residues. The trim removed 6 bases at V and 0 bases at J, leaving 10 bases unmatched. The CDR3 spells CASSHNRDSLNTEAFF. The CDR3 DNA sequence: TGTGCCAGCAGCCACAACCGGGACAGCCTGAACACTGAAGCTTTCTTT.

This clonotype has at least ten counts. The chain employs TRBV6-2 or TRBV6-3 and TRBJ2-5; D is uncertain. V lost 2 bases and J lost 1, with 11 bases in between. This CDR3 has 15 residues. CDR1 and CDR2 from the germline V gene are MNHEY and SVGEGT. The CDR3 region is CASSYVQGPQETQYF. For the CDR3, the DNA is TGTGCCAGCAGTTACGTGCAAGGACCCCAAGAGACCCAGTACTTC.

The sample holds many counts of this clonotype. The CDR3 is CASSLHRGGLADYEQYF. For the CDR3, the DNA is TGTGCCAGCAGTTTACACCGCGGGGGGCTAGCGGACTACGAGCAGTACTTC. The chain links TRBV12-3 or TRBV12-4 to TRBJ2-7; TRBD2 matches at 8 bases. The CDR3 is 17 residues long. V gave up 2 bases and J gave up 3 bases; unmatched junction bases: 12.

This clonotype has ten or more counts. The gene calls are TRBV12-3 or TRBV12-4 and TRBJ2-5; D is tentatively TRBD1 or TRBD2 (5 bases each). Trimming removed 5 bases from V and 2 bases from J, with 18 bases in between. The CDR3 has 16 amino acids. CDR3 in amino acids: CASSPGAAPRQETQYF. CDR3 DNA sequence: TGTGCCAGCAGTCCCGGGGCAGCCCCTCGGCAAGAGACCCAGTACTTC.

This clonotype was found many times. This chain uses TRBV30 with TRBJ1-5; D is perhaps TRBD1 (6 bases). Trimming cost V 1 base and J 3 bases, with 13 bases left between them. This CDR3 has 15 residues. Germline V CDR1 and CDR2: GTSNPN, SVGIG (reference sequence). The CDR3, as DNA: TGTGCCTGGAGTGCCCCCGGACAGCTCAATCAGCCCCAGCATTTT. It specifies CAWSAPGQLNQPQHF.